These 10 T cell receptor beta chains were all obtained from the same sample, sequenced in a study of OX40 agonist ivuxolimab in advanced cancers. Repertoires were generated with immunoSEQ multiplex PCR, while TCRdb's copy carries only in-frame clones and drops some. The sample shows 90,000 or so clones, about 90% of them seen only once. Sequenced here: CD4+ or CD8+ T cells sorted from blood, sampled in a trial of the OX40 agonist ivuxolimab. The origin of the receptors is an adult with an advanced solid tumor such as melanoma, head and neck, liver or kidney cancer.

V and J are TRBV11-3 and TRBJ2-5; unclear D gene. The V gene's germline CDR1 is SGHNT and CDR2 YENEEA. The V and J ends lost 1 base and 4 bases respectively, with 13 bases between them. The CDR3 extends over 15 amino acids. Here the CDR3 reads CASSLGGESLETQYF. The CDR3 bases are TGTGCCAGCAGCTTAGGCGGAGAGTCCTTAGAGACCCAGTACTTC.

The V and J genes are TRBV7-2 and TRBJ2-7; no clear D. This CDR3 is 12 amino acids long. V lost 5 bases, J lost 2 bases, and 7 bases lay in between. CDR1 SGHTA and CDR2 FQGNSA come from the germline V gene. CDR3 amino acids: CASSLKPYEQYF. CDR3 DNA sequence: TGTGCCAGCAGCCTGAAACCCTACGAGCAGTACTTC.

The rearrangement uses TRBV9 and TRBJ2-5, with D perhaps matching TRBD1 (5 bases). V was trimmed by 0 bases and J by 4 bases, leaving 16 bases between them. The CDR3 is 16 residues long. CDR1 and CDR2 from the germline V gene are SGDLS and YYNGEE. The CDR3 sequence is CASSVEQGWSGETQYF. The DNA of the CDR3 is TGTGCCAGCAGCGTAGAGCAGGGTTGGTCGGGAGAGACCCAGTACTTC.

V usage is TRBV29-1 and J usage is TRBJ2-5, with D possibly being TRBD1 or TRBD2 (5 bases each). CDR3 size: 14 residues. Germline V CDR1 and CDR2: SQVTM, ANQGSEA. The V end lost 7 bases, the J end lost 5 bases, and 20 bases lay between the germline ends. This chain's CDR3 is CSALWWSGDETQYF. The CDR3 coding sequence is TGCAGCGCTTTATGGTGGTCCGGGGACGAGACCCAGTACTTC.

The chain carries TRBV19 and TRBJ2-1, with D possibly being TRBD1 (6 bases). This CDR3 is built from 13 residues. Trimming took 6 bases from V and 8 from J, leaving 14 bases between them. Germline V gene data show CDR1 as LNHDA and CDR2 as SQIVND (reference sequence). The chain's CDR3 is CASRTQGRDEQFF. The CDR3 region has the DNA TGTGCCAGTAGGACACAGGGTAGGGATGAGCAGTTCTTC.

The chain links TRBV6-4 to TRBJ2-1; 11 nucleotides line up with TRBD2. The CDR3 length is 15 residues. With 3 bases clipped from V and 10 bases from J, the junction kept 8 bases outside the gene matches. Germline V gene lookup returns CDR1 MRHNA and CDR2 SNTAGT. DNA for the CDR3: TGTGCCAGCAGTGAGACTAGCGGGACTATTCGGGAGCAGTTCTTC. The encoded protein is CASSETSGTIREQFF.

Worth noting for this clone: One end of the junction does not line up with germline, which may come from a read error. In DNA form, the CDR3 reads TGTGCCGGCAGCCCTATCTACGAGCAGTACTTC. It codes for CAGSPIYEQYF. The V call is TRBV11-2, the J call TRBJ2-7, with D hard to call. Germline V CDR1 and CDR2: SGHAT, FQNNGV. CDR3 length: 11 amino acids.

The J gene is TRBJ2-3, the V gene TRBV6-1; no firm D call. Germline lookup yields CDR1 MNHNS and CDR2 SASEGT. This CDR3 spans 14 amino acids. The V gene lost 5 bases and the J gene lost 0 bases, with 9 bases spanning the gap. The CDR3 sequence: CASSPLTSTDTQYF. In DNA form, the CDR3 reads TGTGCCAGCAGTCCCCTAACTAGCACAGATACGCAGTATTTT.

J is TRBJ2-1 and V is TRBV7-3; D is uncertain. Trimming cost V 5 bases and J 6 bases, with 11 bases left between them. CDR1 is SGHTA and CDR2 is FQGTGA in the germline V gene. The CDR3 loop spans 13 amino acids. This CDR3 reads CASSRSSGNEQFF. As DNA, the CDR3 is TGTGCCAGCAGCCGCAGCTCGGGCAATGAGCAGTTCTTC.

The V and J genes are TRBV28 and TRBJ2-7; 7 bases line up with TRBD2. V gave up 5 bases and J gave up 4 bases; unmatched junction bases: 5. The CDR3 runs to 13 residues. In germline, CDR1 is MDHEN, CDR2 SYDVKM. CDR3 in DNA: TGTGCCAGCAGTAGCGGGGCCATTTACGAGCAGTACTTC. It is translated as CASSSGAIYEQYF.